This section outlines one TCR beta chain sequence together with its context. The length of the CDR3 is 15 residues. Trimming removed 0 bases from V and 2 bases from J, with 11 bases in between. These data come from a study of blood T cell repertoires in COVID-19. Study at large: Material from acute and convalescent COVID-19 was sourced from the United States, Italy and Spain. PBMCs, B-cell-depleted T cells, or T cells were the source of the cDNA or gDNA that made up the material.

Authors' data handling: Amplifying reference gene primers gave estimates of nucleated cell counts. Generated by immunoSEQ multiplex PCR, the TCRdb table keeps only in-frame clones and is missing some. V and J calls and clone size are given by that table; D and trimming were obtained from the DNA. The data contain a few hundred thousand clones, roughly 88% of them seen just once; the ten biggest clones take up approximately 4%. The chain couples TRBV23-1 to TRBJ2-7; D not certain. TRBV23-1 is assigned to the ORF class and has an uncertain function. What was sequenced was peripheral blood. The sequence was collected from a woman aged 45-60 years with active or convalescent COVID-19. The CDR3 is CASSQSRKMPYEQYF. CDR3 DNA sequence: TGCGCCAGCAGTCAATCGCGCAAAATGCCCTACGAGCAGTACTTC.